These T cell receptor beta chains were read from a single sample in a study of blood T cell repertoires in COVID-19. Sequenced by immunoSEQ multiplex PCR; TCRdb stores in-frame clones only, minus some. In the table there are about 35,000 clones, approximately 91% of which are singletons. The specimen was peripheral blood. All receptors come from a man aged 50 to 59 with active COVID-19. Each CDR3 is given with its conserved first and last residue. The D gene is left open where the match is weak. Size values are once, few and many counts, or a class for expanded clones, and some rows have none.

- - TRBJ1-2 TRBV7-3 TGTGCCAGCAGCTCGGTGGGGGCCTCTAACTATGGCTACACCTTC CASSSVGASNYGYTF
TRBD2 - TRBJ2-2 TRBV27 TGTGCCAGCGGACTAGCGGGAGGGCCGAAAACCGGGGAGCTGTTTTTT CASGLAGGPKTGELFF
TRBD2 - TRBJ2-5 TRBV6-2/TRBV6-3 TGTGCCAGCAGTTACCCCCTCCTGACTAGCGGGAAGGAGACCCAGTACTTC CASSYPLLTSGKETQYF
- once TRBJ1-5 TRBV2 TGTGCCAGCAGTGGGGCTCTTGCAGACCAGCCCCAGCATTTT CASSGALADQPQHF
TRBD1 - TRBJ1-1 TRBV30 TGTGCCTCTAGGGGGCTGAACACTGAAGCTTTCTTT CASRGLNTEAFF
- - TRBJ2-5 TRBV3-1/TRBV3-2 TGTGCCAGCAGCCAAGGGGGGCACAAGGGAGAGACCCAGTACTTC CASSQGGHKGETQYF
- - TRBJ1-1 TRBV28 TGTGCCAGCAGTAGTCGGGGGGGTGGGAACACTGAAGCTTTCTTT CASSSRGGGNTEAFF
TRBD2 - TRBJ2-3 TRBV18 TGTGCCAGCTCACCGAGCGGGGGGGCCTCAGATACGCAGTATTTT CASSPSGGASDTQYF
TRBD2 once TRBJ2-3 TRBV19 TGTGCCAGTAGTACCACCCCCCAAGCGGGGGGAAGCACAGATACGCAGTATTTT CASSTTPQAGGSTDTQYF
- - TRBJ1-1 TRBV30 TGTGCCTGGAGTTACAGGGCGAACACTGAAGCTTTCTTT CAWSYRANTEAFF
- - TRBJ2-4 TRBV7-2 TGTGCCAGCAGCTTAGAACTATCCAAAAACATTCAGTACTTC CASSLELSKNIQYF
TRBD1 - TRBJ2-1 TRBV9 TGTGCCAGCAGCGTAGGACAGGGACCAGGGAATGAGCAGTTCTTC CASSVGQGPGNEQFF
- - TRBJ1-5 TRBV18 TGTGCCAGCTCACCTTTTGCGGGGGGGAGCAATCAGCCCCAGCATTTT CASSPFAGGSNQPQHF
TRBD1 - TRBJ2-5 TRBV5-1 TGCGCCAGCAGCTTGGTGCAGGGGGCAGAAGAGACCCAGTACTTC CASSLVQGAEETQYF
TRBD1 - TRBJ2-7 TRBV4-1 TGCGCCAGCAGCCAACTTTGGGACAGAGGTGTAGGGTACGAGCAGTACTTC CASSQLWDRGVGYEQYF
TRBD1 - TRBJ1-2 TRBV18 TGTGCCAGCTCACCTATGGCGGACAGGGTAGTAATAGATGGCTACACCTTC CASSPMADRVVIDGYTF
- - TRBJ2-3 TRBV5-1 TGCGCCAGCAGCTTGTCGGGGAGTGCGAAAGATACGCAGTATTTT CASSLSGSAKDTQYF
TRBD1 - TRBJ1-2 TRBV5-6 TGTGCCAGCAGCTCCGGGACAGAGAATTCTAACTATGGCTACACCTTC CASSSGTENSNYGYTF
TRBD2 - TRBJ2-1 TRBV4-1 TGCGCCAGCAGCCAAGGCCGTGTCGGGGGGGCCCTGGGTAATGAGCAGTTCTTC CASSQGRVGGALGNEQFF
- medium-sized TRBJ1-4 TRBV19 TGTGCCAGTGGGGCAAACAGGGATGGGGGAACTAATGAAAAACTGTTTTTT CASGANRDGGTNEKLFF